This passage covers 29 T cell receptor beta chains from one sample sequenced in a study of T cell repertoires in cytomegalovirus infection. No antigens are known for them. TCRdb independently ran MiXCR on the reads; one entry per CDR3 protein. The repertoire holds 310,000 or so distinct CDR3 sequences, roughly 25% seen once, with roughly 15% in the top ten. Sequenced here: cultured PBMCs, sampled from culture after CMV antigen stimulation. The receptors were sampled from a human donor in good health (CMV status not recorded). Some clones in this sample may be carry-over from other donors' samples.

This clonotype was counted ten times or more. This chain uses TRBV7-2 with TRBJ2-1, with TRBD2 matching over 10 bases. Germline-derived CDR1 and CDR2 are SGHTA and FQGNSA. J was trimmed by 10 bases and V by 5 bases; bases with no gene match: 2. The CDR3 sequence is 12 residues long. As DNA, the CDR3 is TGTGCCAGCAGCAAAGCGGGAGGGGAGCAGTTCTTC. Its protein product is CASSKAGGEQFF.

The chain links TRBV7-2 to TRBJ2-7, with a tentative D call TRBD2 (7 bases). Germline-derived CDR1 and CDR2 are SGHTA and FQGNSA. CDR3 length: 15 amino acids. Trimming pared 5 bases from V and 0 bases from J, leaving 14 bases between. CDR3 protein: CASSPLADSSYEQYF. As DNA, the CDR3 is TGTGCCAGCAGCCCGCTAGCGGACAGCTCCTACGAGCAGTACTTC.

This clonotype was observed a handful of times. The V and J genes are TRBV19 and TRBJ2-1; 11 bases align to TRBD2. The CDR3 length is 16 residues. CDR1 is LNHDA, CDR2 SQIVND, per germline (reference sequence). J gave up 4 bases and V 4 bases, and 6 bases lay outside the gene matches. This CDR3 reads CASSTRTSGPYNEQFF. The CDR3 nucleotides read TGTGCCAGTAGTACGAGGACTAGCGGGCCTTACAATGAGCAGTTCTTC.

This clonotype was observed many times. This rearrangement joins TRBV4-1 to TRBJ2-6, with D tentatively TRBD2 (6 bases). The germline gives CDR1 MGHRA, CDR2 YSYEKL. Trimming took 5 bases from V and 3 from J, leaving 20 bases between them. This CDR3 is 18 amino acids long. The CDR3 protein is CASSSPQTRRFGANVLTF. For the CDR3, the DNA is TGCGCCAGCAGCTCACCCCAGACTAGGCGATTTGGGGCCAACGTCCTGACTTTC.

The chain employs TRBV6-1 and TRBJ2-1, with TRBD1 matching 7 bases. This CDR3 is 15 amino acids long. Germline V gene sequence: CDR1 MNHNS, CDR2 SASEGT. The junction had 7 bases not matched to a gene; V was cut back by 7 bases and J by 1 base. CDR3 residues: CASTPDRASYNEQFF. The CDR3 DNA sequence: TGTGCCAGCACTCCCGACAGGGCGTCCTACAATGAGCAGTTCTTC.

The chain uses TRBV7-6 and TRBJ1-1, with D tentatively TRBD1 (5 bases). Trimming took off 0 bases at V and 4 bases at J, with 9 bases between the two ends. CDR3 length: 14 residues. Per the germline V gene, CDR1 is SGHVS and CDR2 is FNYEAQ. The CDR3 is CASSLAQGTTEAFF. As DNA, the CDR3 is TGTGCCAGCAGCTTAGCGCAGGGAACCACTGAAGCTTTCTTT.

This clonotype was counted many times. J is TRBJ1-2 and V is TRBV7-2; TRBD1 matches at 7 bases. J was trimmed by 11 bases and V by 0 bases; bases with no gene match: 9. The CDR3 has 14 amino acids. Germline CDR1 is SGHTA and CDR2 is FQGNSA. CDR3 amino acids: CASSLAEGQGGYTF. In nucleotides, the CDR3 is TGTGCCAGCAGCTTAGCGGAGGGTCAGGGGGGGTACACCTTC. Supplemented by reference TRBV7-2 and TRBJ1-2, the full variable domain reads GAGVSQSPSNKVTEKGKDVELRCDPISGHTALYWYRQSLGQGLEFLIYFQGNSAPDKSGLPSDRFSAERTGGSVSTLTIQRTQQEDSAVYLCASSLAEGQGGYTFGSGTRLTVV.

This clonotype was found many times. This rearrangement joins TRBV24-1 to TRBJ2-7; a weak D match, TRBD1 (6 bases). V was pared by 9 bases and J by 3 bases, with 20 bases between. The CDR3 runs 15 residues. Looked up from germline, CDR1 is KGHDR and CDR2 is SFDVKD. The CDR3 nucleotides are TGTGCCACCTATAACGGTTCACAGGGATTCTACGAGCAGTACTTC. Amino acid sequence: CATYNGSQGFYEQYF.

This clonotype was observed a few times. This sequence joins TRBV7-9 and TRBJ1-1, with 7 bases fitting TRBD1. There are 16 residues in the CDR3. The V segment lost 6 bases and the J segment 2 bases; nucleotides outside the gene matches: 12. CDR1 and CDR2 (germline): SEHNR, FQNEAQ (reference sequence). CDR3 nucleotide sequence: TGTGCCAGCAGGTCGTATGAGGGGGCATTAAACACTGAAGCTTTCTTT. Protein sequence: CASRSYEGALNTEAFF.

A few counts support this clonotype. The V and J genes are TRBV4-1 and TRBJ2-3, with D hard to call. The CDR3 has 13 residues. Deletions cut 3 bases from V and 2 bases from J, with 6 bases between. Germline CDR1 MGHRA, CDR2 YSYEKL. CDR3 bases: TGCGCCAGCAGCCAGATACTCACAGATACGCAGTATTTT. Its protein product is CASSQILTDTQYF.

The rearrangement joins TRBV7-2 to TRBJ2-3; tentatively, D is TRBD1 or TRBD2 (5 bases each). The V gene lost 5 bases and the J gene lost 13 bases, with 19 bases spanning the gap. The CDR3 loop spans 13 amino acids. The V gene's germline CDR1 is SGHTA and CDR2 FQGNSA. Here the CDR3 DNA reads TGTGCCAGCAGCATGGCCGGGGCCAACCTGGAGTATTTT. Protein: CASSMAGANLEYF.

V is TRBV24-1 and J is TRBJ1-4; 7 nucleotides align to TRBD1. CDR3 length: 12 residues. The J segment lost 11 bases and the V segment lost 7 bases, leaving 6 bases of the junction unmatched. Germline V gene data show CDR1 as KGHDR and CDR2 as SFDVKD. The CDR3 reads CATSERQGKLFF. The CDR3 nucleotides are TGTGCCACCAGCGAGAGACAGGGTAAACTGTTTTTT.

This clonotype is a singleton in its sample. The V gene is TRBV29-1, the J gene TRBJ2-1; 13 bases align to TRBD2. V shed 7 bases, J shed 7 bases, and the junction held 4 bases outside the gene matches. Germline V CDR1 and CDR2: SQVTM, ANQGSEA. This CDR3 region has 13 residues. The CDR3 region has the DNA TGCAGCGCTGGGACTAGCGGGATGAATGAGCAGTTCTTC. Encoded protein: CSAGTSGMNEQFF.

The sample holds a few counts of this clonotype. CDR3 region: CASDSKSGSYEQYF. The CDR3 coding sequence is TGTGCCAGCGACAGTAAGTCCGGATCCTACGAGCAGTACTTC. J is TRBJ2-7 and V is TRBV28; tentative D call: TRBD1 (5 bases). Trimming cost V 8 bases and J 1 base, with 15 bases left between them. The germline V gene encodes CDR1 MDHEN and CDR2 SYDVKM. The length of the CDR3 is 14 residues.

The rearrangement joins TRBV4-3 to TRBJ1-2; no definite D call. Germline V gene sequence: CDR1 LGHNA, CDR2 YSLEER. Trimming pared 1 base from V and 0 bases from J, leaving 15 bases between. CDR3 size: 17 residues. The CDR3 here is CASSQVIYGLANYGYTF. Written as DNA, the CDR3 is TGCGCCAGCAGCCAAGTGATCTACGGATTAGCTAACTATGGCTACACCTTC.

The V call is TRBV7-9, the J call TRBJ1-2; D ambiguous. The CDR3 is made up of 11 amino acids. Trimming stripped 5 bases from V and 10 bases from J, with 11 bases between. Germline-derived CDR1 and CDR2 are SEHNR and FQNEAQ (reference sequence). In nucleotides, the CDR3 is TGTGCCAGCAGCCCAGGCCCTCACTACACCTTC. Its translation: CASSPGPHYTF.

This chain links TRBV12-3 or TRBV12-4 with TRBJ2-3, with a weak D call TRBD2 (6 bases). The CDR3 consists of 16 residues. Trimming removed 2 bases at V and 7 bases at J, with 19 bases between. As DNA, the CDR3 is TGTGCCAGCAGTTTATGGGCAGGGAGGACACAGAATACGCAGTATTTT. This codes for CASSLWAGRTQNTQYF.

This clonotype was found a few times. The genes are TRBV6-2 or TRBV6-3 and TRBJ2-1; 11 bases align to TRBD2. J gave up 0 bases and V 5 bases, and 12 bases lay outside the gene matches. Germline assignment: CDR1 MNHEY and CDR2 SVGEGT. The CDR3 sequence is 19 residues long. CDR3 DNA: TGTGCCAGCAGTCCCTTTAGCGGGAGGGGGAGTGGCTCCTACAATGAGCAGTTCTTC. Its protein is CASSPFSGRGSGSYNEQFF.

The V and J genes are TRBV12-3 or TRBV12-4 and TRBJ2-5; weak D call: TRBD2 (6 bases). The CDR3 spans 15 residues. V lost 2 bases to trimming and J lost 3 bases, with 13 bases between them. CDR3 loop: CASSLTVWGEETQYF. The CDR3 DNA sequence: TGTGCCAGCAGTTTAACCGTTTGGGGGGAAGAGACCCAGTACTTC.

This clonotype was observed at least ten times. This chain joins TRBV6-1 and TRBJ2-5; 11 bases are shared with TRBD2. After removal of 3 bases from V and 1 base from J, the junction contained 1 base not matched to a gene. This CDR3 comprises 15 residues. CDR1 MNHNS and CDR2 SASEGT come from the germline V gene. The CDR3 loop is CASSDLAGGQETQYF. The CDR3 DNA is TGTGCCAGCAGTGATCTAGCGGGAGGCCAAGAGACCCAGTACTTC.

This clonotype was counted a few times. The V and J genes are TRBV7-2 and TRBJ2-1; possible D gene TRBD2, 6 bases. CDR1 is SGHTA and CDR2 is FQGNSA in the germline V gene. V lost 6 bases and J 2 bases, leaving 11 bases between the germline ends. This CDR3 spans 14 amino acids. The CDR3 reads CASRPGEAYNEQFF. For the CDR3, the DNA is TGTGCCAGCAGACCGGGGGAGGCCTACAATGAGCAGTTCTTC.

V is TRBV20-1 and J is TRBJ2-7; 9 bases map to TRBD2. This CDR3 has 15 amino acids. Unmatched junction bases numbered 6, after V lost 1 base and J lost 2 bases. Germline CDR1 is DFQATT and CDR2 is SNEGSKA (reference sequence). As DNA, the CDR3 is TGCAGTGCTAGAGTCAATAGCGGGGGCACCTACGAGCAGTACTTC. The encoded protein is CSARVNSGGTYEQYF.

The chain employs TRBV10-3 and TRBJ2-1; the match to TRBD1 covers 12 bases. The CDR3 has 14 amino acids. V was pared by 8 bases and J by 9 bases, with 8 bases of the junction left unmatched. Germline values: CDR1 ENHRY, CDR2 SYGVKD. The DNA of the CDR3 is TGTGCCATCGGACGGGACAGGGGGCAGGGTGAGCAGTTCTTC. As protein: CAIGRDRGQGEQFF.

The chain recombines TRBV30 with TRBJ2-1, with D maybe TRBD1 (6 bases). V was clipped by 7 bases and J by 3 bases, with 13 bases between them. This CDR3 is 13 amino acids long. Germline CDR1 is GTSNPN and CDR2 is SVGIG (reference sequence). The CDR3 DNA sequence: TGTGCCTTAACCCGGGACAACTACAATGAGCAGTTCTTC. It specifies CALTRDNYNEQFF.

The V and J genes are TRBV6-6 and TRBJ2-7; D remains unclear. CDR3 size: 12 residues. CDR1 and CDR2 (germline): MNHNY, SVGAGI (reference sequence). V lost 4 bases to trimming and J lost 6 bases, with 10 bases between them. Written as DNA, the CDR3 is TGTGCCAGCAGTTCCCTCTTGGGCGAGCAGTACGTC. It specifies CASSSLLGEQYV.

The rearrangement joins TRBV7-6 to TRBJ2-4; possible D gene TRBD2, 6 bases. Germline-derived CDR1 and CDR2 are SGHVS and FNYEAQ. Trimming stripped 1 base from V and 1 base from J, with 11 bases between. The CDR3 is made up of 16 amino acids. The CDR3 is CASSLDSRGAKNIQYF. CDR3 bases: TGTGCCAGCAGCTTAGATTCCCGGGGGGCCAAAAACATTCAGTACTTC.

This clonotype has only a few counts. The chain employs TRBV7-9 and TRBJ2-5, with 10 bases identical to TRBD1. Germline CDR1 SEHNR, CDR2 FQNEAQ (reference sequence). The CDR3 has 15 amino acids. J gave up 5 bases and V 4 bases, and 7 bases lay outside the gene matches. This CDR3 reads CASSSGQGSHETQYF. The CDR3 DNA reads as TGTGCCAGCAGCTCGGGACAGGGGTCTCACGAGACCCAGTACTTC.

This clonotype was detected a few times. The chain combines TRBV7-9 with TRBJ1-2, with D possibly being TRBD1 (5 bases). V dropped 4 bases and J dropped 2 bases, with 11 bases sitting between them. Looked up from germline, CDR1 is SEHNR and CDR2 is FQNEAQ (reference sequence). The length of the CDR3 is 14 residues. CDR3 nucleotide sequence: TGTGCCAGCAGCTCCTCAGGGCACAACTATGGCTACACCTTC. Amino acid sequence: CASSSSGHNYGYTF. Supplemented by reference TRBV7-9 and TRBJ1-2, the full variable domain reads DTGVSQNPRHKITKRGQNVTFRCDPISEHNRLYWYRQTLGQGPEFLTYFQNEAQLEKSRLLSDRFSAERPKGSFSTLEIQRTEQGDSAMYLCASSSSGHNYGYTFGSGTRLTVV.

This chain uses TRBV11-2 with TRBJ2-1; TRBD2 matches 13 bases. Germline V gene sequence: CDR1 SGHAT, CDR2 FQNNGV. Trimming at V came to 3 bases and at J to 3 bases, leaving 8 bases not matched to a gene. CDR3 size: 18 residues. CDR3 sequence: CASSLPAGTSGDYNEQFF. CDR3 DNA: TGTGCCAGCAGCTTGCCTGCCGGGACTAGCGGGGACTACAATGAGCAGTTCTTC.